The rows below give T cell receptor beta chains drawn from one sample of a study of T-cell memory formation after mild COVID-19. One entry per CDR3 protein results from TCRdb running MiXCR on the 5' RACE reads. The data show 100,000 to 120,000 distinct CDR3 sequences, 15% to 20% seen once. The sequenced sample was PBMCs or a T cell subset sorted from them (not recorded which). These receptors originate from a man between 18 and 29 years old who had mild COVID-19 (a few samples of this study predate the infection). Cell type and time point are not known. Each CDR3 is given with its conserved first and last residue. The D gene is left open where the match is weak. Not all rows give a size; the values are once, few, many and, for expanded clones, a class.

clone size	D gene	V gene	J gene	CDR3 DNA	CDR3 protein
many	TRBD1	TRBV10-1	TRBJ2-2	TGCGCCAGCAGTGAGTCGTGGACAGGGAACACCGGGGAGCTGTTTTTT	CASSESWTGNTGELFF
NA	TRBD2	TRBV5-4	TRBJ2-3	TGTGCCAGCAGCTCTTCGGGACTAGCGGGGGGTGGGACAGATACGCAGTATTTT	CASSSSGLAGGGTDTQYF
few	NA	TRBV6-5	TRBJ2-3	TGTGCCAGCAGTTACTCGGCCGACCGCCTCACAGATACGCAGTATTTT	CASSYSADRLTDTQYF
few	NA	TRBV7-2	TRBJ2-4	TGTGCCAGCAGCGTTGGTGCAGTAGCCAAAAACATTCAGTACTTC	CASSVGAVAKNIQYF
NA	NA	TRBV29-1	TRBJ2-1	TGCAGCTTTATGGGGGCGCGGGATGAGCAGTTCTTC	CSFMGARDEQFF
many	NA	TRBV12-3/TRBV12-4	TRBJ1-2	TGTGCCAGCAGCCCAGGGTATGGCTACACCTTC	CASSPGYGYTF
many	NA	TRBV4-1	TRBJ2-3	TGCGCCAGCAGCCAAGAGGCGGGCCCTAGCACAGATACGCAGTATTTT	CASSQEAGPSTDTQYF
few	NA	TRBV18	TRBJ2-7	TGTGCCAGCTCACCATCTCAGGGGCCCTACGAGCAGTACTTC	CASSPSQGPYEQYF
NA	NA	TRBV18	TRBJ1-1	TGTGCCAGGCCGCCACCGAACACTGAAGCTTTCTTT	CARPPPNTEAFF
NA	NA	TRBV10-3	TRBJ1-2	TGTGCCATCAGTCCTGGGGGATTCGATGGCTACACCTTC	CAISPGGFDGYTF
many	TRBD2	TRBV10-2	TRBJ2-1	TGCGCCAGCCGACTAGCGTACAATGAGCAGTTCTTC	CASRLAYNEQFF
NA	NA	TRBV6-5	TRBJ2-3	TGTGCCAGCAGTTACGGTCGACTGCCTGGAGATACGCAGTATTTT	CASSYGRLPGDTQYF
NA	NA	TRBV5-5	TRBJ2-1	TGTGCCAGCAGCTTCCAACGCGAGCAGTTCTTC	CASSFQREQFF
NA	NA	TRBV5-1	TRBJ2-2	TGCGCCAGCAGCCAAGGACTGAGCGCCGGGGAGCTGTTTTTT	CASSQGLSAGELFF
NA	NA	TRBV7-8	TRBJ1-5	TGTGCCAGCAGCTCCCTCGCTTCAGGGGGCAATCAGCCCCAGCATTTT	CASSSLASGGNQPQHF
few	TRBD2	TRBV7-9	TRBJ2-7	TGTGCCACGGGGACTAGCGTTTATTTGGAGCAGTACTTC	CATGTSVYLEQYF
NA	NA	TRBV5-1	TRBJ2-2	TGCGCCAGCAGTCACCGGACGGAGATTAACACCGGGGAGCTGTTTTTT	CASSHRTEINTGELFF
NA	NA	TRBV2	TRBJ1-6	TGTGCCAGCAGTGGGACATTCAAAATGGATTCACCCCTCCACTTT	CASSGTFKMDSPLHF
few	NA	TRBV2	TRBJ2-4	TGTGCCAGCAATCGCTGGACCAAAAACATTCAGTACTTC	CASNRWTKNIQYF
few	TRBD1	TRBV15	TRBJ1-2	TGTGCCACCAGCAGAGATCTAGGGGGCCCGGGTGGCTACACCTTC	CATSRDLGGPGGYTF
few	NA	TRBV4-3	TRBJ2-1	TGCGCCAGCAGCCGAGAACCGGGACCCAGGGATGAGCAGTTCTTC	CASSREPGPRDEQFF
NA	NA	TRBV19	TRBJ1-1	TGTGCCAGTAGTCCCAGGGGAGGGACGGCTTTCTTT	CASSPRGGTAFF